This is a list of T cell receptor beta chains from one sample in a study of T cell repertoires in cytomegalovirus infection. TCRdb reprocessed the reads with MiXCR, giving one entry per CDR3 protein. The table records roughly 920,000 distinct CDR3 sequences, less than 35% of them present only once. Which antigens these TCRs recognize remains unknown. Sequencing was performed on cultured CD8+ T cells from PBMCs, taken from culture after CMV antigen stimulation. These receptors came from a human donor in good health (CMV status not recorded). Some clones in this sample may be carry-over from other donors' samples. Each CDR3 is given without its conserved first and last residue. Part of the rows lack a size; the others show once, few, many or a class for expanded clones.

ASSLRTAGTEETQY - TRBV11-3 14
ASSLNSPGAYGYT - TRBV7-2 13
ASGLGVQNTEAF few TRBV6-1 12
ASSRSQPQH - TRBV28 9
ASTFSAGGVETQY - TRBV6-1 13
ASSSQLGLAKNIQY - TRBV11-1 14
SVVADSNYGYT - TRBV29-1 11
ASSYGQGKTQY - TRBV6-2/TRBV6-3 11
ASSLTRGGITGELF few TRBV7-3 14
ASSLSQGARGYT once TRBV7-4 12
ASSVATVGLETYEQY - TRBV9 15
ASSLDGGPPRTDTQY few TRBV5-1 15
ASSRGGYSL - TRBV7-9 9
SARDVDAGANVLT - TRBV20-1 13
ASSSRAVETEAF many TRBV7-2 12
ASSSTGPLEAF many TRBV7-9 11